Shown below are 4 T cell receptor beta chains from a single sample sequenced in a study of blood T cells in healthy people across ages. A second PCR of about 7 to 11 cycles used a sample-barcoded 5' primer and a J-beta primer mix. Via MiXCR, TCRdb re-called the 5' RACE reads, giving one row per CDR3 protein. The sample shows roughly 2 million distinct CDR3 sequences, 49% of them seen only once. Sequenced material: blood. All receptors come from a woman aged 40-49 years in good health.

The chain is built from TRBV7-2 and TRBJ2-1; 16 nucleotides align to TRBD2. The CDR3 runs to 17 residues. The trim removed 3 bases at V and 7 bases at J, leaving 6 bases unmatched. Germline V lookup: CDR1 SGHTA, CDR2 FQGNSA. Here the CDR3 reads CASSLGLAGGPRNEQFF. For the CDR3, the DNA is TGTGCCAGCAGCTTGGGACTAGCGGGGGGGCCGAGGAATGAGCAGTTCTTC. Full variable domain (remainder filled in from reference TRBV7-2 and TRBJ2-1): GAGVSQSPSNKVTEKGKDVELRCDPISGHTALYWYRQSLGQGLEFLIYFQGNSAPDKSGLPSDRFSAERTGGSVSTLTIQRTQQEDSAVYLCASSLGLAGGPRNEQFFGPGTRLTVL.

This sequence joins TRBV4-3 and TRBJ2-1; tentative D call: TRBD2 (6 bases). V lost 1 base and J lost 0, with 22 bases in between. Germline CDR1 and CDR2: LGHNA and YSLEER. The CDR3 has 20 amino acids. CDR3 loop: CASSQGPGGSPGSSYNEQFF. The DNA of the CDR3 is TGCGCCAGCAGCCAAGGTCCCGGGGGTAGTCCAGGGAGCTCCTACAATGAGCAGTTCTTC.

This clonotype has just a few counts. The chain couples TRBV4-3 to TRBJ1-4; 9 bases agree with TRBD1. The CDR3 consists of 15 residues. J was trimmed by 8 bases and V by 3 bases; bases with no gene match: 7. The V gene's germline CDR1 is LGHNA and CDR2 YSLEER. CDR3 region: CASSQTDRGREKLFF. In DNA, the CDR3 is TGCGCCAGCAGCCAGACGGACAGGGGCCGGGAAAAACTGTTTTTT.

The chain uses TRBV9 and TRBJ2-1, with D unresolved. V lost 6 bases to trimming and J lost 1 base, with 14 bases between them. Germline-derived CDR1 and CDR2 are SGDLS and YYNGEE. The CDR3 has 15 amino acids. CDR3 protein: CASTEVPLSYNEQFF. For the CDR3, the DNA is TGTGCCAGCACCGAGGTTCCCCTATCCTACAATGAGCAGTTCTTC.